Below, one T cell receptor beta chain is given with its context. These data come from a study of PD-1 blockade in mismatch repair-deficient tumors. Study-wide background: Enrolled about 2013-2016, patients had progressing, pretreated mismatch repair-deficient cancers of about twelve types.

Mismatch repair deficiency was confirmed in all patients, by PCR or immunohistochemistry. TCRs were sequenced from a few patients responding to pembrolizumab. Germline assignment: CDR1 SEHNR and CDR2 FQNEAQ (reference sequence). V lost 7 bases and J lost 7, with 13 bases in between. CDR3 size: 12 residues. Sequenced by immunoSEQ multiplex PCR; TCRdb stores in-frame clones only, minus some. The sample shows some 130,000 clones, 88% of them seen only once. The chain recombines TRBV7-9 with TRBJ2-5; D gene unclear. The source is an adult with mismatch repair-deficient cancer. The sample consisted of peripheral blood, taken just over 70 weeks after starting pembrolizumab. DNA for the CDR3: TGTGCCAGCATCACCACCCCAGGGACCCAGTACTTC. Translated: CASITTPGTQYF.